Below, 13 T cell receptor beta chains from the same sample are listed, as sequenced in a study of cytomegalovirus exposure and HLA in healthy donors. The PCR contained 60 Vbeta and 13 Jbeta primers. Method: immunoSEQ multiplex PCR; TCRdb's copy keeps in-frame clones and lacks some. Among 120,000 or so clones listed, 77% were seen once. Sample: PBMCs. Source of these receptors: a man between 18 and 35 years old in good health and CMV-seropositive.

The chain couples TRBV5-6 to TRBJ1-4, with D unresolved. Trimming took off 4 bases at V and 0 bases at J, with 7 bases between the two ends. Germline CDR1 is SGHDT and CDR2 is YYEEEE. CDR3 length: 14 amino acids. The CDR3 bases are TGTGCCAGCAGCCTACAGACAACTAATGAAAAACTGTTTTTT. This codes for CASSLQTTNEKLFF.

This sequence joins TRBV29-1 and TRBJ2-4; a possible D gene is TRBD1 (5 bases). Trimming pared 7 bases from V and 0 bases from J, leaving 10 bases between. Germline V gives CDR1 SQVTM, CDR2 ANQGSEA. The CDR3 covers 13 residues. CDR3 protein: CSAATVAKNIQYF. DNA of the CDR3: TGCAGCGCCGCGACAGTAGCCAAAAACATTCAGTACTTC.

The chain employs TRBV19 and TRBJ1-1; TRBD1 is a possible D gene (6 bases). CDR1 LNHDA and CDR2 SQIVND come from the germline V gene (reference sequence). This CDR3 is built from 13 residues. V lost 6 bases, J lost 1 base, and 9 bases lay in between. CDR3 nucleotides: TGTGCCAGTAGCAGGGGCTCGAACACTGAAGCTTTCTTT. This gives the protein CASSRGSNTEAFF.

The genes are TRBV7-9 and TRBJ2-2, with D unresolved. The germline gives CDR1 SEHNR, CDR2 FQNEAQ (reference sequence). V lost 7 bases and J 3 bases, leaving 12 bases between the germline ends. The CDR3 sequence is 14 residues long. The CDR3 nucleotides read TGTGCCAGCATTCACGGGTCAGACACCGGGGAGCTGTTTTTT. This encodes CASIHGSDTGELFF.

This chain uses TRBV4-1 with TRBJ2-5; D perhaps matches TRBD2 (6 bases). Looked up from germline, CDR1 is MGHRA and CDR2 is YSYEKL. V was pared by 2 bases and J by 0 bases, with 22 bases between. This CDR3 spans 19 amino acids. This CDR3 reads CASSQYSGGEEYNQETQYF. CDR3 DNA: TGCGCCAGCAGCCAATATAGCGGAGGAGAAGAATATAACCAAGAGACCCAGTACTTC.

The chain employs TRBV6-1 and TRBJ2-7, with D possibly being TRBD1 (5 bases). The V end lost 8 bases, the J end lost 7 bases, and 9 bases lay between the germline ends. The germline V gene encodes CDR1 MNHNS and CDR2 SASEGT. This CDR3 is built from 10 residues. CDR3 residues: CASWRTEQYF. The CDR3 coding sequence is TGTGCCAGCTGGCGGACAGAGCAGTACTTC.

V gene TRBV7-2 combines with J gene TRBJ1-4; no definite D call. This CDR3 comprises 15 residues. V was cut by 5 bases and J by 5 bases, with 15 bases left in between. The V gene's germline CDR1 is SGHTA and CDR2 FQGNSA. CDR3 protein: CASSKTARGNEKLFF. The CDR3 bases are TGTGCCAGCAGCAAAACAGCCCGTGGGAATGAAAAACTGTTTTTT.

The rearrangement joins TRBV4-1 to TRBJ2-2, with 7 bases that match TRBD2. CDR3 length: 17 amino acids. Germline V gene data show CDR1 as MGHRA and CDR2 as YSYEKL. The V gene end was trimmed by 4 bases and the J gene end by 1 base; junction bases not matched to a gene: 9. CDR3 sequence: CASSLPRERGNTGELFF. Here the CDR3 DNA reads TGCGCCAGCAGCCTGCCGAGGGAGCGGGGGAACACCGGGGAGCTGTTTTTT.

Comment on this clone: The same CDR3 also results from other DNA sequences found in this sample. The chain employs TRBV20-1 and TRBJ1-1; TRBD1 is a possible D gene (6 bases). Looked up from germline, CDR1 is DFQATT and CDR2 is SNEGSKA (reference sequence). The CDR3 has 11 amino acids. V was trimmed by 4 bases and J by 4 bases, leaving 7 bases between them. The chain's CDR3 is CSANRATEAFF. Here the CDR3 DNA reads TGCAGTGCTAACAGGGCCACTGAAGCTTTCTTT.

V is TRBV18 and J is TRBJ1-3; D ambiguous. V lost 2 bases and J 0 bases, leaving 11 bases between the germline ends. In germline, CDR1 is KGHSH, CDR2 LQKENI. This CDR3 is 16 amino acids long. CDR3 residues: CASSPRRPPSGNTIYF. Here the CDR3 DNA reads TGTGCCAGCTCACCAAGGCGGCCTCCCTCTGGAAACACCATATATTTT.

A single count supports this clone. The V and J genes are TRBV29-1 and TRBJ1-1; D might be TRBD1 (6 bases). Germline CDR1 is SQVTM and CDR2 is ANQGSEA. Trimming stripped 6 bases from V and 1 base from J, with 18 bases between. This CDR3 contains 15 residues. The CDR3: CSVHEAGTPNTEAFF. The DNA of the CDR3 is TGCAGCGTGCACGAGGCTGGGACACCGAACACTGAAGCTTTCTTT.

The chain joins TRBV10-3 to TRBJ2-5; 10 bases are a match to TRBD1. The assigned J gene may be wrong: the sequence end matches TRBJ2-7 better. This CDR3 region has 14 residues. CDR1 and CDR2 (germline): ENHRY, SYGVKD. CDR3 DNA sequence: TGTGCCATCGCAGAAGGGGACAGGGGCTACGAGCAGTACTTC. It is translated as CAIAEGDRGYEQYF.

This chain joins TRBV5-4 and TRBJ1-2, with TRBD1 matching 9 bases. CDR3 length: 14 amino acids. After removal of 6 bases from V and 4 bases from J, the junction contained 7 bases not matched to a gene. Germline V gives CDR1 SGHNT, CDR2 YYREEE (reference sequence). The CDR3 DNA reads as TGTGCCAGCACCAGGACAGGGGATGGCTATGGCTACACCTTC. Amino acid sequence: CASTRTGDGYGYTF. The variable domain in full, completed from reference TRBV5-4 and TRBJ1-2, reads ETGVTQSPTHLIKTRGQQVTLRCSSQSGHNTVSWYQQALGQGPQFIFQYYREEENGRGNFPPRFSGLQFPNYSSELNVNALELDDSALYLCASTRTGDGYGYTFGSGTRLTVV.